The 14 T cell receptor beta chains presented below share a single source sample, sequenced in a study of cytomegalovirus exposure and HLA in healthy donors. Both 60 Vbeta primers and 13 Jbeta primers went into the PCR. Profiling relied on immunoSEQ multiplex PCR, and the TCRdb table lists in-frame clones only, not all of them. The sample lists roughly 76,000 clones, 86% occurring once. The sequenced material came from PBMCs. These receptors originate from a woman in her 30s in good health and CMV-seronegative.

The CDR3 spells CASSVRLPGELFF. The DNA for the CDR3 is TGTGCCAGCAGCGTACGGTTACCCGGGGAGCTGTTTTTT. The chain links TRBV9 to TRBJ2-2; D is undetermined. Trimming removed 1 base at V and 6 bases at J, with 7 bases between. CDR3 length: 13 residues. The germline V gene has CDR1 SGDLS and CDR2 YYNGEE.

The chain is built from TRBV19 and TRBJ2-7; 8 bases agree with TRBD2. The V segment lost 1 base and the J segment 3 bases; nucleotides outside the gene matches: 2. Germline CDR1 reads LNHDA; CDR2 reads SQIVND (reference sequence). This CDR3 contains 14 residues. DNA of the CDR3: TGTGCCAGTAGTATAGGGGGACTAGGCTACGAGCAGTACTTC. Amino acid sequence: CASSIGGLGYEQYF.

This chain links TRBV29-1 with TRBJ1-2; 8 bases are a match to TRBD1. CDR3 length: 13 residues. CDR1 is SQVTM and CDR2 is ANQGSEA in the germline V gene. The V segment lost 7 bases and the J segment 3 bases; nucleotides outside the gene matches: 7. In DNA, the CDR3 is TGCAGCGCACGACAGGGGCCCTACTATGGCTACACCTTC. Protein product: CSARQGPYYGYTF.

The V call is TRBV5-4, the J call TRBJ2-5, with a possible D match to TRBD2 (5 bases). Germline CDR1 SGHNT, CDR2 YYREEE (reference sequence). CDR3 length: 13 amino acids. Trimming stripped 4 bases from V and 5 bases from J, with 12 bases between. The CDR3 nucleotides are TGTGCCAGCAGCACCGCGGGTATTGAGACCCAGTACTTC. Encoded protein: CASSTAGIETQYF.

The rearrangement joins TRBV6-1 to TRBJ1-4; 11 bases match TRBD1. CDR1 is MNHNS, CDR2 SASEGT, per germline. CDR3 length: 14 amino acids. V lost 5 bases, J lost 6 bases, and 2 bases stayed unmatched. CDR3: CASSPGQGDEKLFF. CDR3 nucleotides: TGTGCCAGCAGTCCGGGACAGGGGGATGAAAAACTGTTTTTT.

This clone was recorded a few times. The chain recombines TRBV5-1 with TRBJ1-1, with D maybe TRBD1 (5 bases). Per the germline V gene, CDR1 is SGHRS and CDR2 is YFSETQ. The CDR3 extends over 16 amino acids. V lost 0 bases, J lost 0 bases, and 12 bases lay in between. CDR3 in amino acids: CASSLGGVTMNTEAFF. CDR3 coding DNA: TGCGCCAGCAGCTTGGGGGGGGTAACTATGAACACTGAAGCTTTCTTT.

Concerning this clone itself: Other DNA sequences in this sample translate to the same CDR3. V is TRBV9 and J is TRBJ2-7; 8 nucleotides agree with TRBD1. V shed 0 bases and J 2 bases; nucleotides not matched to a gene: 1. Germline V lookup: CDR1 SGDLS, CDR2 YYNGEE. The CDR3 length is 14 residues. CDR3 amino acids: CASSVGQGPYEQYF. The DNA of the CDR3 is TGTGCCAGCAGCGTAGGACAGGGGCCCTACGAGCAGTACTTC.

CDR3 DNA sequence: TGTGCCAGCACCCCGTTCGAGCTTTTCCCTCAAGCTTTCTTT. Residues: CASTPFELFPQAFF. The J gene is TRBJ1-1, the V gene TRBV11-2; D gene unclear. V was shortened by 7 bases and J by 9 bases, with 21 bases between the two germline ends. This CDR3 region has 14 residues. From germline, CDR1 is SGHAT and CDR2 FQNNGV.

The count of this clone is one. V is TRBV14 and J is TRBJ2-1, with D possibly being TRBD2 (6 bases). The V gene's germline CDR1 is SGHDN and CDR2 FVKESK. The CDR3 totals 18 residues. V was cut by 1 base and J by 1 base, with 17 bases left in between. The CDR3 nucleotides read TGTGCCAGCAGCCAAGGGCTCGGGTACGCGGGATCCTACAATGAGCAGTTCTTC. Amino acid sequence: CASSQGLGYAGSYNEQFF.

The chain recombines TRBV20-1 with TRBJ2-3, with D maybe TRBD2 (6 bases). The CDR3 contains 11 residues. V was pared by 1 base and J by 8 bases, with 7 bases between. Per the germline V gene, CDR1 is DFQATT and CDR2 is SNEGSKA (reference sequence). The CDR3 DNA is TGCAGTGCTAGAGTGGAGGGTACGCAGTATTTT. The encoded protein is CSARVEGTQYF.

V and J are TRBV7-9 and TRBJ2-3, with a tentative D call TRBD2 (6 bases). Trimming took 5 bases from V and 0 from J, leaving 15 bases between them. The CDR3 is 16 residues long. Germline lookup yields CDR1 SEHNR and CDR2 FQNEAQ (reference sequence). Here the CDR3 DNA reads TGTGCCAGCAGCCCGGCGGAGGGCACTAGCACAGATACGCAGTATTTT. Encoded protein: CASSPAEGTSTDTQYF. The whole variable domain, remainder taken from reference TRBV7-9 and TRBJ2-3, is DTGVSQNPRHKITKRGQNVTFRCDPISEHNRLYWYRQTLGQGPEFLTYFQNEAQLEKSRLLSDRFSAERPKGSFSTLEIQRTEQGDSAMYLCASSPAEGTSTDTQYFGPGTRLTVL.

The chain combines TRBV7-3 with TRBJ2-2; the match to TRBD2 covers 9 bases. Germline CDR1 reads SGHTA; CDR2 reads FQGTGA. The CDR3 length is 15 residues. V trimming: 4 bases; J trimming: 6 bases; junction bases outside the gene matches: 6. The CDR3 bases are TGTGCCAGCAGCTCCAGGCGGGAGGGAGCCGGGGAGCTGTTTTTT. This translates into CASSSRREGAGELFF.

The chain uses TRBV5-8 and TRBJ1-4; D remains unclear. Germline-derived CDR1 and CDR2 are SGHTS and YDEGEE. V gave up 2 bases and J gave up 6 bases, with 14 bases separating them. CDR3 size: 15 residues. The CDR3 here is CASSFRGEWYEKLFF. The CDR3 DNA sequence: TGTGCCAGCAGCTTTCGGGGTGAATGGTATGAAAAACTGTTTTTT.

This clone was found once. This chain links TRBV28 with TRBJ2-3; D is unresolved. CDR1 and CDR2 from the germline V gene are MDHEN and SYDVKM. The CDR3 has 13 amino acids. The V and J ends lost 3 bases and 7 bases respectively, with 11 bases between them. CDR3 nucleotides: TGTGCCAGCAGTTTTCGCGCCGCTAATACGCAGTATTTT. It encodes CASSFRAANTQYF.